This T cell receptor beta chain emerged from a study of T cells in Graves' hyperthyroidism and ophthalmopathy. The study, taken as a whole, reports: Researchers found most expanded thyroid clonotypes above 0.001 in blood as well. Progression to ophthalmopathy was predicted a median of 6.5 months early. The authors' 13 V-J model separated ophthalmopathy from stable hyperthyroidism.

Amplification yielded TCR beta CDR3 regions, with RNA transcripts as the source. In the first-round RT-PCR of the TCR CDR3, the HTBI primer set was used. Via MiXCR, TCRdb re-called the multiplex PCR reads, giving one row per CDR3 protein. The table has hundreds of thousands of distinct CDR3 sequences, just under 20% seen once. A note on this clonotype: The antigen is undetermined.

Germline V lookup: CDR1 DFQATT, CDR2 SNEGSKA (reference sequence). V was shortened by 6 bases and J by 0 bases, with 18 bases between the two germline ends. The CDR3 is 15 amino acids. The specimen was blood. This clonotype originated in a man aged 35-49 years with Graves' ophthalmopathy. V is TRBV20-1 and J is TRBJ2-7; D possibly corresponds to TRBD2 (5 bases). This CDR3 is CSAPKGEGYSYEQYF. The CDR3, as DNA: TGCAGTGCCCCCAAGGGAGAAGGGTACTCCTACGAGCAGTACTTC.